This TCR beta chain derives from a study of T cell responses to AZD1222 COVID-19 vaccine. Assay used: immunoSEQ multiplex PCR; TCRdb lists only in-frame clones, some missing. The table shows 170,000 or so clones, with roughly 87% occurring only once. CDR3 length: 14 amino acids. CDR1 MDHEN and CDR2 SYDVKM come from the germline V gene. The V gene lost 7 bases and the J gene lost 1 base, with 14 bases spanning the gap. Study results and limitations: Sampling that yielded the repertoires occurred only after the peak T cell response.

About this clone itself: Its specificity is not known.

The specimen was peripheral blood, collected on day 0 of AZD1222 vaccination. The clonotype originates from an adult in good health. The chain recombines TRBV28 with TRBJ2-7; D is undetermined. The CDR3 sequence is CASTPWTLSYEQYF. CDR3 coding DNA: TGTGCCAGCACCCCATGGACCCTTTCCTACGAGCAGTACTTC.